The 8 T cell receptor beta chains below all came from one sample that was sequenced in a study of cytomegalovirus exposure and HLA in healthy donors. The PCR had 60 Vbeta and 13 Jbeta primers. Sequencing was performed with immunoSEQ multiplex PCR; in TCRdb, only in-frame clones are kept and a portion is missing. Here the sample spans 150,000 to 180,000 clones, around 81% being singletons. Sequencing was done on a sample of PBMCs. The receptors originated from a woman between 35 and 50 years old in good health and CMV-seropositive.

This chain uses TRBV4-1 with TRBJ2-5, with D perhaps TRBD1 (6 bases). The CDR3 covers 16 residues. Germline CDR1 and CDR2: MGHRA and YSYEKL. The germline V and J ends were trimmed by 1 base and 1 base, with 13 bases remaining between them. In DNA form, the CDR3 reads TGCGCCAGCAGCCAAGTCAGGGGACCCCCCCAAGAGACCCAGTACTTC. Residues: CASSQVRGPPQETQYF.

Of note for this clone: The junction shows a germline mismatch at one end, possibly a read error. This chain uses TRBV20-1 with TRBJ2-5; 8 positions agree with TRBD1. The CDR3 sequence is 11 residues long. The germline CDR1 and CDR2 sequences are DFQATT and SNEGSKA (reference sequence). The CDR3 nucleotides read TGTCGGACAGGGCTGGAGGGGACCCAGTACTTC. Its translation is CRTGLEGTQYF.

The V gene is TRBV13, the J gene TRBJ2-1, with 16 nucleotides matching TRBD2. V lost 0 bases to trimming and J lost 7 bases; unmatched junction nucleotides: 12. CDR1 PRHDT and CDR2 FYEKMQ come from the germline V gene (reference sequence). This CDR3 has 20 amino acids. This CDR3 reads CASSLGPPPGLAGGGNEQFF. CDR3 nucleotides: TGTGCCAGCAGCTTAGGCCCACCCCCGGGACTAGCGGGAGGGGGGAATGAGCAGTTCTTC.

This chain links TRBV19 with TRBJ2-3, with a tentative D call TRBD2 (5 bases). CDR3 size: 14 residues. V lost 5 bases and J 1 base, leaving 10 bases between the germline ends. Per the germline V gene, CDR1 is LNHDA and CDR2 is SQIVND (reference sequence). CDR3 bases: TGTGCCAGTAGTGGCAGGACTCGCACAGATACGCAGTATTTT. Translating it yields CASSGRTRTDTQYF. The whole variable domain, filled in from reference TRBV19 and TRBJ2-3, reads DGGITQSPKYLFRKEGQNVTLSCEQNLNHDAMYWYRQDPGQGLRLIYYSQIVNDFQKGDIAEGYSVSREKKESFPLTVTSAQKNPTAFYLCASSGRTRTDTQYFGPGTRLTVL.

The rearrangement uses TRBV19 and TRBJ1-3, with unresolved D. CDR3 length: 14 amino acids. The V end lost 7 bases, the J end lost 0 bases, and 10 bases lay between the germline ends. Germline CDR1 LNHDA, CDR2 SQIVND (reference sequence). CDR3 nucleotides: TGTGCCAGTACCGATACAAGCTCTGGAAACACCATATATTTT. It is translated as CASTDTSSGNTIYF.

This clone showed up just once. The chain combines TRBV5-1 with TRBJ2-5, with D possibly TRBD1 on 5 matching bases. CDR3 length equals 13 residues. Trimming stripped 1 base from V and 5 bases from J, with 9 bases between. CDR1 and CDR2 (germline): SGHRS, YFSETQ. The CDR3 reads CASSLTGSETQYF. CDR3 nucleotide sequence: TGCGCCAGCAGCTTGACAGGATCTGAGACCCAGTACTTC.

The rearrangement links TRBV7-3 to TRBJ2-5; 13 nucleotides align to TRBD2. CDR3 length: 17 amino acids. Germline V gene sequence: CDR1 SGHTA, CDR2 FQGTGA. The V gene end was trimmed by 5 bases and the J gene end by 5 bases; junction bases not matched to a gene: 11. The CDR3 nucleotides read TGTGCCAGCAGCCCGACAGGACTAGCGGGAGACCTGGAGACCCAGTACTTC. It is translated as CASSPTGLAGDLETQYF.

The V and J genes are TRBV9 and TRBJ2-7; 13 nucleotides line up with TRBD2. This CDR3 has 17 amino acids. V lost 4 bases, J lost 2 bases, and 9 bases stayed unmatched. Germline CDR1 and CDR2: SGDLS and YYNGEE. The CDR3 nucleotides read TGTGCCAGCAGCCGACGACCCGGGACTAGCGGGGCCTACGAGCAGTACTTC. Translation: CASSRRPGTSGAYEQYF.